These T cell receptor beta chains were read from a single sample in a study of shared clonotypes between healthy human individuals. The assay was immunoSEQ multiplex PCR, and TCRdb's table has in-frame clones only and misses some. This table holds some 900,000 clones, about three quarters found once. The sequencing sample was made of memory CD4+ T cells sorted from blood. Source of these receptors: a young man in good health. CDR3s include the opening cysteine and the closing phenylalanine or tryptophan. D genes are given only for firm matches. Size tells how often a clone was seen (once, few, many) or the class of an expanded clone, and some rows leave it out.

>once|TRBJ2-3|TRBV5-4|-
CASSLGALGAVDTQYF
TGTGCCAGCAGCTTGGGGGCACTAGGAGCCGTAGATACGCAGTATTTT
>-|TRBJ1-1|TRBV6-5|-
CASNSVGTEAFF
TGTGCCAGCAACAGTGTAGGTACTGAAGCTTTCTTT
>-|TRBJ2-7|TRBV5-1|-
CASSLGGWEQYF
TGCGCCAGCAGCTTGGGTGGATGGGAGCAGTACTTC
>-|TRBJ2-7|TRBV28|TRBD1
CASSPPGTGGYEQYF
TGTGCCAGCAGCCCTCCCGGGACAGGGGGATATGAGCAGTACTTC
>-|TRBJ2-7|TRBV7-2|-
CASSSGVNEQYF
TGTGCCAGCAGTTCGGGGGTGAACGAGCAGTACTTC
>-|TRBJ1-4|TRBV5-1|-
CASSLAAGSNEKLFF
TGCGCCAGCAGCTTGGCGGCAGGGAGTAATGAAAAACTGTTTTTT
>once|TRBJ1-1|TRBV2|-
CASSQTRVAFF
TGTGCCAGCAGTCAGACAAGGGTCGCTTTCTTT
>-|TRBJ1-2|TRBV19|-
CASYRVNYGYTF
TGTGCCAGTTACAGGGTAAACTATGGCTACACCTTC
>-|TRBJ2-5|TRBV6-5|-
CASSRLDWFGETQYF
TGTGCCAGCAGTCGACTGGACTGGTTTGGAGAGACCCAGTACTTC
>-|TRBJ1-2|TRBV5-1|-
CASSLEEAGRAGGYTF
TGCGCCAGCAGCCTCGAGGAAGCAGGGAGGGCGGGAGGCTACACCTTC
>-|TRBJ2-3|TRBV7-2|TRBD2
CASRGGSSADTQYF
TGTGCCAGCAGGGGCGGGAGTTCCGCAGATACGCAGTATTTT
>-|TRBJ2-7|TRBV2|-
CASSVVSSYEQYF
TGTGCCAGCAGTGTAGTTAGCTCCTACGAGCAGTACTTC
>-|TRBJ2-5|TRBV28|TRBD2
CASSPLGGQETQYF
TGTGCCAGCAGCCCCCTCGGGGGGCAAGAGACCCAGTACTTC
>-|TRBJ1-5|TRBV15|-
CATSGQLHQPQHF
TGTGCCACCAGCGGGCAGCTCCATCAGCCCCAGCATTTT
>-|TRBJ1-2|TRBV29-1|TRBD1
CSVVGTGNGYTF
TGCAGCGTTGTCGGGACAGGGAACGGCTACACCTTC
>-|TRBJ1-5|TRBV19|-
CASRPDLSNQPQHF
TGTGCCAGTAGACCGGACCTAAGCAATCAGCCCCAGCATTTT
>-|TRBJ1-1|TRBV30|-
CAWSQMNTEAFF
TGTGCCTGGAGTCAGATGAACACTGAAGCTTTCTTT
>-|TRBJ2-7|TRBV10-3|TRBD2
CAISGVAGVPEQYF
TGTGCCATCAGTGGAGTAGCGGGAGTCCCCGAGCAGTACTTC
>-|TRBJ2-5|TRBV14|-
CASTQTRAPQETQYF
TGTGCCAGCACCCAAACCCGGGCGCCCCAAGAGACCCAGTACTTC
>once|TRBJ2-7|TRBV28|TRBD1
CAIGDRVSEQYF
TGTGCCATTGGGGACAGGGTTTCCGAGCAGTACTTC
>-|TRBJ1-6|TRBV6-1|-
CASSGVYDNSPLHF
TGTGCCAGCAGTGGGGTATACGATAATTCACCCCTCCACTTT
>-|TRBJ2-3|TRBV7-2|TRBD2
CASSLGGRGRADTQYF
TGTGCCAGCAGCTTAGGTGGGAGGGGAAGGGCAGATACGCAGTATTTT
>-|TRBJ2-7|TRBV6-5|TRBD1
CASRERGPYEQYF
TGTGCCAGCCGGGAAAGGGGGCCCTACGAGCAGTACTTC
>-|TRBJ1-2|TRBV7-2|-
CASSLSFQVTYGYTF
TGTGCCAGCAGCTTAAGTTTTCAGGTCACCTATGGCTACACCTTC
>-|TRBJ2-7|TRBV7-2|TRBD1
CASSVGTGGYEQYF
TGTGCCAGCAGCGTCGGGACAGGGGGCTACGAGCAGTACTTC
>-|TRBJ1-4|TRBV2|TRBD1
CASSKNRGLGEKLFF
TGTGCCAGCAGCAAAAACAGGGGGCTGGGTGAAAAACTGTTTTTT
>-|TRBJ2-4|TRBV7-2|-
CASSLSKTPIAKNIQYF
TGTGCCAGCAGCTTATCGAAGACCCCGATAGCCAAAAACATTCAGTACTTC
>-|TRBJ2-7|TRBV18|TRBD2
CASSKTSGGAYEQYF
TGTGCCAGCTCGAAAACTAGCGGGGGGGCCTACGAGCAGTACTTC
>-|TRBJ2-1|TRBV10-3|TRBD2
CAISVGRDEQFF
TGTGCCATCAGTGTGGGGAGGGATGAGCAGTTCTTC
>-|TRBJ1-2|TRBV27|-
CASSRQPANYGYTF
TGTGCCAGCAGCAGACAGCCAGCTAACTATGGCTACACCTTC
>few|TRBJ2-7|TRBV28|-
CASSSDAYEQYF
TGTGCCAGCAGTTCGGATGCCTACGAGCAGTACTTC
>-|TRBJ1-6|TRBV4-3|TRBD1
CASSRGTGNNSPLHF
TGCGCCAGCAGCCGAGGGACAGGGAACAATTCACCCCTCCACTTT
>-|TRBJ2-5|TRBV7-2|TRBD2
CASSSSKREGGETQYF
TGTGCCAGCAGCTCCTCAAAGCGGGAGGGGGGGGAGACCCAGTACTTC
>-|TRBJ1-1|TRBV30|-
CACTGHTEAFF
TGTGCCTGTACGGGGCACACTGAAGCTTTCTTT
>-|TRBJ2-7|TRBV5-4|-
CASSPGMTRDEQYF
TGTGCCAGCAGCCCCGGGATGACTCGGGACGAGCAGTACTTC
>-|TRBJ1-5|TRBV6-1|-
CASSEVREQPQHF
TGTGCCAGCAGTGAGGTTCGGGAGCAGCCCCAGCATTTT
>-|TRBJ2-7|TRBV12-5|TRBD2
CASGPQTSGGPGAYEQYF
TGTGCTAGTGGCCCTCAGACTAGCGGGGGGCCCGGGGCATACGAGCAGTACTTC
>-|TRBJ1-2|TRBV2|-
CASSSGPYGYTF
TGTGCCAGCAGTTCCGGGCCCTATGGCTACACCTTC
>-|TRBJ1-1|TRBV18|-
CASSPNSNTEAFF
TGTGCCAGCTCACCAAACTCAAACACTGAAGCTTTCTTT
>-|TRBJ2-7|TRBV11-2|-
CASSLVVTDRYEQYF
TGTGCCAGCAGCTTGGTCGTTACGGATCGGTACGAGCAGTACTTC
>-|TRBJ1-6|TRBV7-2|TRBD1
CASSALDRGRSPLHF
TGTGCCAGCAGCGCCCTTGACAGGGGGCGGTCACCCCTCCACTTT
>few|TRBJ2-6|TRBV5-1|-
CASSLVAGGANVLTF
TGCGCCAGCAGCTTGGTGGCAGGTGGGGCCAACGTCCTGACTTTC
>-|TRBJ2-1|TRBV10-3|-
CATTQGNEQFF
TGTGCCACCACTCAGGGCAATGAGCAGTTCTTC